The 4 T cell receptor beta chains reported below all come from one sample, sequenced in a study of T cell responses to AZD1222 COVID-19 vaccine. Method: immunoSEQ multiplex PCR; TCRdb's copy keeps in-frame clones and lacks some. Among over 65,000 clones listed, almost 80% were seen once. Sequenced material: peripheral blood, taken on day 0 of AZD1222 vaccination. These receptor sequences come from an adult in good health.

This clone was seen only once. The chain joins TRBV27 to TRBJ2-3; D remains ambiguous. The V gene's germline CDR1 is MNHEY and CDR2 SMNVEV (reference sequence). This CDR3 region has 10 residues. In nucleotides, the CDR3 is TGTCCCGATTCTGGGGATACGCAGTATTTT. As protein: CPDSGDTQYF.

This chain connects TRBV14 to TRBJ1-1, with TRBD1 as a possible D gene (5 bases). The germline V gene has CDR1 SGHDN and CDR2 FVKESK. This CDR3 is built from 12 residues. V lost 5 bases, J lost 6 bases, and 10 bases lay in between. This CDR3 reads CASSRGYAEAFF. The CDR3, as DNA: TGTGCCAGCAGCAGGGGATACGCTGAAGCTTTCTTT.

A single count supports this clone. The chain combines TRBV2 with TRBJ2-3; a possible D gene is TRBD2 (6 bases). V was trimmed by 3 bases and J by 0 bases, leaving 10 bases between them. This CDR3 contains 15 residues. Germline V gives CDR1 SNHLY, CDR2 FYNNEI. CDR3 nucleotide sequence: TGTGCCAGCAGTGACCTAGCGCCAAGCACAGATACGCAGTATTTT. Amino acids: CASSDLAPSTDTQYF.

The J gene is TRBJ2-5, the V gene TRBV7-2, with D possibly matching TRBD2 (6 bases). CDR3 length equals 14 residues. V was pared by 5 bases and J by 5 bases, with 15 bases between. In germline, CDR1 is SGHTA, CDR2 FQGNSA. This CDR3 reads CASSPTGVAETQYF. The CDR3 DNA reads TGTGCCAGCAGCCCCACGGGGGTTGCGGAGACCCAGTACTTC. Drawing the rest from reference TRBV7-2 and TRBJ2-5, the complete variable domain is GAGVSQSPSNKVTEKGKDVELRCDPISGHTALYWYRQSLGQGLEFLIYFQGNSAPDKSGLPSDRFSAERTGGSVSTLTIQRTQQEDSAVYLCASSPTGVAETQYFGPGTRLLVL.